The clone carrying this T cell receptor (beta chain) is labeled medium-sized (0.01 to 0.1%). Its antigen is unidentified. The library was built for alpha chains, so this beta chain is an off-target read and its size means little. The data derive from a study of spatial heterogeneity in lung cancer. Notes on the study in general: Tumoral mutation counts were tracked by counts of expanded intratumoral alpha and beta TCRs.

TCRdb itself ran the 5' RACE reads through MiXCR, one entry per CDR3 protein. The table includes over 5,500 distinct CDR3 sequences, roughly 16% detected once. This CDR3 comprises 15 residues. Germline V lookup: CDR1 MNHEY, CDR2 SMNVEV (reference sequence). Trimming shortened V by 0 bases and J by 6 bases, and 15 bases separated the two germline ends. Time point in this sample: sample taken at primary tumor resection. V and J are TRBV27 and TRBJ2-7, with D possibly being TRBD1 (6 bases). The source is a male donor with early-stage non-small cell lung cancer. The sample consisted of lung tumor tissue, taken at surgery. The CDR3 DNA sequence: TGTGCCAGCAGTTTATCGGGGGCTAGGAGTCGCGAGCAGTACTTC. This codes for CASSLSGARSREQYF.